A single sample is the source of the 27 T cell receptor beta chains below, sequenced in a study of T-cell memory formation after mild COVID-19. TCRdb used MiXCR to reprocess the 5' RACE reads, holding one entry per CDR3 protein. The sample contains 400,000 to 500,000 distinct CDR3 sequences, about 19% of which appear only once. The sequenced sample was PBMCs or a T cell subset sorted from them (not recorded which). The origin of the receptors is an adult woman who had mild COVID-19 (a few samples of this study predate the infection). Cell type and time point are not known.

This clonotype was detected a few times. The rearrangement uses TRBV15 and TRBJ2-7; 8 nucleotides align to TRBD1. The CDR3 extends over 16 amino acids. Trimming at V came to 0 bases and at J to 2 bases, leaving 6 bases not matched to a gene. The germline V gene encodes CDR1 LNHNV and CDR2 YYDKDF (reference sequence). The CDR3 region is CATSRDTEGQAYEQYF. The CDR3 DNA sequence: TGTGCCACCAGCAGAGATACGGAGGGACAGGCCTACGAGCAGTACTTC.

J is TRBJ2-7 and V is TRBV7-6, with D perhaps TRBD2 (6 bases). This CDR3 spans 12 amino acids. The germline V gene encodes CDR1 SGHVS and CDR2 FNYEAQ. CDR3 DNA sequence: TGTGCGGTCCTCGGGGGTGGCTACGAGCAGTACTTC. Its translation: CAVLGGGYEQYF.

A few counts support this clonotype. The gene calls are TRBV5-1 and TRBJ1-3; D is undetermined. V gave up 0 bases and J gave up 3 bases, with 7 bases separating them. CDR1 SGHRS and CDR2 YFSETQ come from the germline V gene. This CDR3 comprises 14 residues. The CDR3 nucleotides are TGCGCCAGCAGCTTGGGGCAGGATGGAAACACCATATATTTT. Translation gives CASSLGQDGNTIYF. The full variable domain, its missing parts supplied by reference TRBV5-1 and TRBJ1-3, is KAGVTQTPRYLIKTRGQQVTLSCSPISGHRSVSWYQQTPGQGLQFLFEYFSETQRNKGNFPGRFSGRQFSNSRSEMNVSTLELGDSALYLCASSLGQDGNTIYFGEGSWLTVV.

This clonotype turned up a few times. The chain employs TRBV7-9 and TRBJ2-2; D uncertain. Per germline, CDR1 SEHNR and CDR2 FQNEAQ (reference sequence). The CDR3 extends over 13 amino acids. Trimming removed 3 bases from V and 8 bases from J, with 10 bases in between. CDR3 bases: TGTGCCAGCAGCTTTAAACTTTCGGGGGAGCTGTTTTTT. This encodes CASSFKLSGELFF.

This clonotype was observed a few times. J is TRBJ2-3 and V is TRBV4-2; 13 positions match TRBD2. CDR3 length: 20 amino acids. Per germline, CDR1 LGHNA and CDR2 YNFKEQ. With 0 bases clipped from V and 3 bases from J, the junction kept 12 bases outside the gene matches. CDR3 residues: CASSQDGLAGEGVGTDTQYF. CDR3 coding DNA: TGTGCCAGCAGCCAAGATGGACTAGCGGGAGAGGGGGTAGGGACAGATACGCAGTATTTT.

This clonotype turned up a few times. The chain is built from TRBV11-2 and TRBJ2-1, with D perhaps being TRBD1 or TRBD2 (6 bases each). The CDR3 length is 16 residues. Germline V CDR1 and CDR2: SGHAT, FQNNGV. Trimming cost V 5 bases and J 4 bases, with 18 bases left between them. The CDR3 nucleotides are TGTGCCAGCAGCCTATTTGGGGGGCGTGGGTACAATGAGCAGTTCTTC. The encoded protein is CASSLFGGRGYNEQFF.

The chain joins TRBV12-3 or TRBV12-4 to TRBJ2-1; 14 positions agree with TRBD2. Trimming removed 3 bases from V and 7 bases from J; junction bases left unmatched: 2. This CDR3 comprises 15 residues. CDR3 protein: CASSFRLAGGNEQFF. CDR3 nucleotides: TGTGCCAGCAGTTTCAGACTAGCGGGGGGGAATGAGCAGTTCTTC.

The V call is TRBV6-1, the J call TRBJ2-3; D ambiguous. CDR3 length: 17 amino acids. Germline CDR1 is MNHNS and CDR2 is SASEGT. Trimming stripped 4 bases from V and 0 bases from J, with 17 bases between. This CDR3 is CASSVPVPVSSTDTQYF. CDR3 coding DNA: TGTGCCAGCAGTGTCCCTGTCCCAGTATCTAGCACAGATACGCAGTATTTT.

This clonotype has a handful of counts. The chain recombines TRBV7-9 with TRBJ2-1, with 15 positions matching TRBD2. The V gene's germline CDR1 is SEHNR and CDR2 FQNEAQ (reference sequence). The J segment lost 1 base and the V segment lost 5 bases, leaving 6 bases of the junction unmatched. The CDR3 totals 18 residues. The CDR3 region has the DNA TGTGCCAGCAGCGACACCGGGACTAGCGGGAGGTCCTACAATGAGCAGTTCTTC. Its translation: CASSDTGTSGRSYNEQFF.

V gene TRBV7-8 combines with J gene TRBJ2-5, with unresolved D. Germline V gene lookup returns CDR1 SGHVS and CDR2 FQNEAQ. The CDR3 has 16 residues. V was shortened by 7 bases and J by 2 bases, with 20 bases between the two germline ends. The CDR3 DNA reads TGTGCCAGCACCCTGACCGCCTATGTACCACAAGAGACCCAGTACTTC. This codes for CASTLTAYVPQETQYF.

This clonotype has just a few counts. The CDR3 DNA follows: TGTGCCAGCGGGACAGGGGGCTCTGGCTACACCTTC. It encodes CASGTGGSGYTF. The J gene is TRBJ1-2, the V gene TRBV25-1, with 12 bases aligning to TRBD1. CDR1 is MGHDK and CDR2 is SYGVNS in the germline V gene. This CDR3 comprises 12 residues. V dropped 8 bases and J dropped 7; count of bases not matched to a gene: 2.

J is TRBJ2-1 and V is TRBV4-2; TRBD2 matches 7 bases. In germline, CDR1 is LGHNA, CDR2 YNFKEQ. J gave up 4 bases and V 0 bases, and 6 bases lay outside the gene matches. CDR3 length equals 16 residues. The CDR3 sequence is CASSQEGGTGYNEQFF. The CDR3 bases are TGTGCCAGCAGCCAAGAGGGAGGGACCGGGTACAATGAGCAGTTCTTC.

The chain combines TRBV5-6 with TRBJ1-2; the D gene is possibly TRBD1 (6 bases). The CDR3 is 14 residues long. V was cut by 0 bases and J by 7 bases, with 13 bases left in between. The V gene's germline CDR1 is SGHDT and CDR2 YYEEEE. In DNA form, the CDR3 reads TGTGCCAGCAGCTTGGGTAGGGGGAGCGGTGGCTACACCTTC. This sequence encodes CASSLGRGSGGYTF. Variable domain in full (rest from reference TRBV5-6 and TRBJ1-2): DAGVTQSPTHLIKTRGQQVTLRCSPKSGHDTVSWYQQALGQGPQFIFQYYEEEERQRGNFPDRFSGHQFPNYSSELNVNALLLGDSALYLCASSLGRGSGGYTFGSGTRLTVV.

This clonotype showed up just once. This rearrangement joins TRBV2 to TRBJ1-1; the D is unclear. The V and J ends lost 6 bases and 1 base respectively, with 6 bases between them. The germline gives CDR1 SNHLY, CDR2 FYNNEI. The CDR3 covers 12 residues. The CDR3 sequence: CASRAANTEAFF. CDR3 in DNA: TGTGCCAGCAGGGCGGCGAACACTGAAGCTTTCTTT.

Only a few counts were recorded for this clonotype. The rearrangement links TRBV29-1 to TRBJ2-7; TRBD2 matches at 10 bases. CDR1 is SQVTM and CDR2 is ANQGSEA in the germline V gene. CDR3 length: 16 amino acids. The junction had 11 bases not matched to a gene; V was cut back by 4 bases and J by 2 bases. The CDR3: CSVASSSGRSTYEQYF. DNA of the CDR3: TGCAGCGTTGCGTCTTCTAGCGGGAGATCAACCTACGAGCAGTACTTC.

This rearrangement joins TRBV7-2 to TRBJ1-2; D unresolved. Trimming removed 1 base from V and 7 bases from J, with 13 bases in between. The CDR3 sequence is 14 residues long. Germline V gene sequence: CDR1 SGHTA, CDR2 FQGNSA. CDR3 in DNA: TGTGCCAGCAGCTTAGAGAAGTCGGGAGGTGGCTACACCTTC. This codes for CASSLEKSGGGYTF.

This clonotype has at least ten counts. The chain joins TRBV7-9 to TRBJ2-7; 12 bases are a match to TRBD2. Germline CDR1 reads SEHNR; CDR2 reads FQNEAQ (reference sequence). This CDR3 has 17 amino acids. V lost 1 base and J lost 1; bases outside the gene matches: 5. The CDR3 reads CASSLGGLAGWSYEQYF. CDR3 sequence (DNA): TGTGCCAGCAGCTTAGGAGGACTAGCGGGGTGGTCCTACGAGCAGTACTTC.

This clonotype came up a few times. The V gene is TRBV6-1, the J gene TRBJ1-1; D is possibly TRBD1 (5 bases). The germline CDR1 and CDR2 sequences are MNHNS and SASEGT. Between the trimmed V and J ends, which lost 6 bases and 1 base, there was a span of 12 bases. The CDR3 is 14 amino acids. The CDR3 DNA reads as TGTGCCAGCAGCAGGGCCTCCGCGAACACTGAAGCTTTCTTT. Amino acid sequence: CASSRASANTEAFF.

This clonotype was seen more than once but under ten times. The rearrangement joins TRBV3-1 to TRBJ2-1, with D possibly TRBD2 on 5 matching bases. The CDR3 contains 13 residues. CDR1 and CDR2 (germline): LGHDT, YNNKEL (reference sequence). The V end was cut by 8 bases, the J end by 5 bases, with 13 bases between. The CDR3 reads CASLGKYDNEQFF. CDR3 nucleotides: TGTGCCAGCCTCGGGAAATACGACAATGAGCAGTTCTTC.

This clonotype was detected only a few times. This sequence joins TRBV7-9 and TRBJ2-1, with D unclear. The V end lost 5 bases, the J end lost 8 bases, and 13 bases lay between the germline ends. The germline V gene has CDR1 SEHNR and CDR2 FQNEAQ (reference sequence). The CDR3 length is 13 residues. The CDR3 DNA reads as TGTGCCAGCAGCCCCCGAGGTCCCGATGAGCAGTTCTTC. As protein: CASSPRGPDEQFF.

The J gene is TRBJ2-2, the V gene TRBV5-4; unclear D gene. This CDR3 is 17 amino acids long. The germline V gene has CDR1 SGHNT and CDR2 YYREEE (reference sequence). The V and J ends lost 0 bases and 8 bases respectively, with 20 bases between them. CDR3 protein: CASSLGLADLIGGELFF. DNA of the CDR3: TGTGCCAGCAGCTTGGGTTTAGCCGACTTAATAGGAGGGGAGCTGTTTTTT.

The chain recombines TRBV25-1 with TRBJ2-5; TRBD2 might be the D (5 bases). Germline lookup yields CDR1 MGHDK and CDR2 SYGVNS. The CDR3 spans 14 residues. V was cut by 5 bases and J by 1 base, with 11 bases left in between. CDR3: CASSPAEFQETQYF. The CDR3 nucleotides are TGTGCCAGCAGTCCAGCGGAGTTCCAAGAGACCCAGTACTTC. Full variable domain (remainder filled in from reference TRBV25-1 and TRBJ2-5): EADIYQTPRYLVIGTGKKITLECSQTMGHDKMYWYQQDPGMELHLIHYSYGVNSTEKGDLSSESTVSRIRTEHFPLTLESARPSHTSQYLCASSPAEFQETQYFGPGTRLLVL.

V usage is TRBV15 and J usage is TRBJ2-6, with a possible D match to TRBD1 (6 bases). Germline V CDR1 and CDR2: LNHNV, YYDKDF (reference sequence). CDR3 size: 15 residues. Between the trimmed V and J ends, which lost 10 bases and 0 bases, there was a span of 13 bases. CDR3 in amino acids: CAIVQGNSGANVLTF. CDR3 bases: TGTGCCATCGTTCAGGGGAACTCTGGGGCCAACGTCCTGACTTTC.

V usage is TRBV19 and J usage is TRBJ2-3; D is unresolved. V lost 4 bases, J lost 0 bases, and 14 bases lay in between. Germline CDR1 LNHDA, CDR2 SQIVND (reference sequence). The length of the CDR3 is 16 residues. The CDR3, as DNA: TGTGCCAGTAGTAGAAGACTCGCCACTAGCACAGATACGCAGTATTTT. This gives the protein CASSRRLATSTDTQYF.

The J gene is TRBJ2-7, the V gene TRBV7-9, with 11 bases matching TRBD2. CDR1 and CDR2 (germline): SEHNR, FQNEAQ (reference sequence). The CDR3 runs to 19 residues. V shed 2 bases and J 0 bases; nucleotides not matched to a gene: 12. CDR3 residues: CASSLQTGTSGSSSYEQYF. The CDR3 nucleotides are TGTGCCAGCAGCTTACAGACCGGGACTAGCGGCTCCAGCTCCTACGAGCAGTACTTC.

The chain carries TRBV11-2 and TRBJ1-2; possibly TRBD1 for D (6 bases). The CDR3 is made up of 17 amino acids. The V end lost 0 bases, the J end lost 3 bases, and 17 bases lay between the germline ends. Germline CDR1 is SGHAT and CDR2 is FQNNGV. In nucleotides, the CDR3 is TGTGCCAGCAGCTTAGATCTCCGGACAGCGGGTGACTATGGCTACACCTTC. Protein sequence: CASSLDLRTAGDYGYTF.

The gene calls are TRBV15 and TRBJ2-1; D assignment may be TRBD1 or TRBD2 (5 bases each). The CDR3 contains 17 residues. Germline V gives CDR1 LNHNV, CDR2 YYDKDF (reference sequence). V shed 0 bases and J shed 0 bases, with 12 bases lying between them. CDR3 in amino acids: CATSRDEGLSSYNEQFF. CDR3 coding DNA: TGTGCCACCAGCAGAGACGAGGGGTTGAGCTCCTACAATGAGCAGTTCTTC.